The rows below give T cell receptor beta chains drawn from one sample of a study of blood T cells in healthy people across ages. TCRdb used MiXCR to reprocess the 5' RACE reads, holding one entry per CDR3 protein. The table records roughly 1.6 million distinct CDR3 sequences, roughly a third of them present only once. The sequenced sample consisted of blood. The receptors stem from a woman aged 25 to 39 in good health. The CDR3 runs from the conserved cysteine through the conserved F or W. A D gene is named only where the DNA matches it firmly. Only part of the rows carry a size: once, few, many, or a class if the clone is expanded.

cdr3_nt: TGCGCCAGCAGCGTTGCCAGCACGAACTACGAGCAGTACTTC
cdr3_aa: CASSVASTNYEQYF
v_call: TRBV5-1
clone_size: NA
d_call: NA
j_call: TRBJ2-7

cdr3_nt: TGTGCCAGCCGTTCGAATAGGGGTCCAGATACGCAGTATTTT
cdr3_aa: CASRSNRGPDTQYF
v_call: TRBV2
clone_size: few
d_call: NA
j_call: TRBJ2-3

cdr3_nt: TGTGCCAGCAGTTTGGGGGGCATCATGAACACTGAAGCTTTCTTT
cdr3_aa: CASSLGGIMNTEAFF
v_call: TRBV27
clone_size: few
d_call: NA
j_call: TRBJ1-1

cdr3_nt: TGTGCCAGCAGCAAGGCCCCCTTGGAGACCCAGTACTTC
cdr3_aa: CASSKAPLETQYF
v_call: TRBV11-2
clone_size: few
d_call: NA
j_call: TRBJ2-5

cdr3_nt: TGTGCCAGCATGATCGGGACTTTTCCCCGAGCAGATACGCAGTATTTT
cdr3_aa: CASMIGTFPRADTQYF
v_call: TRBV6-1
clone_size: NA
d_call: NA
j_call: TRBJ2-3

cdr3_nt: TGCAGCGCCCTAACAGGGGGTATCTACGAGCAGTACTTC
cdr3_aa: CSALTGGIYEQYF
v_call: TRBV29-1
clone_size: many
d_call: TRBD1
j_call: TRBJ2-7

cdr3_nt: TGTGCCAGCAGTTTTCGTGGCAACACTAATGAAAAACTGTTTTTT
cdr3_aa: CASSFRGNTNEKLFF
v_call: TRBV12-3/TRBV12-4
clone_size: NA
d_call: NA
j_call: TRBJ1-4

cdr3_nt: TGTGCCAGCAGTTGGCCCCTCGAGACCCAGTACTTC
cdr3_aa: CASSWPLETQYF
v_call: TRBV28
clone_size: NA
d_call: NA
j_call: TRBJ2-5

cdr3_nt: TGTGCCAGCAGTATCACTAGCGGGGGGACGCCTTTTGAGCAGTACTTC
cdr3_aa: CASSITSGGTPFEQYF
v_call: TRBV27
clone_size: NA
d_call: TRBD2
j_call: TRBJ2-7

cdr3_nt: TGTGCCATGCAGCGGGAGCGCCAAGAGACCCAGTACTTC
cdr3_aa: CAMQRERQETQYF
v_call: TRBV10-3
clone_size: few
d_call: TRBD2
j_call: TRBJ2-5

cdr3_nt: TGTGCCAGCAGCTTGGGGGGCCCCTATTCCAAAAACATTCAGTACTTC
cdr3_aa: CASSLGGPYSKNIQYF
v_call: TRBV5-6
clone_size: few
d_call: NA
j_call: TRBJ2-4

cdr3_nt: TGTGCCAGCAGCCAAGTTGTTGGCGTGGGTGAGCAGTTCTTC
cdr3_aa: CASSQVVGVGEQFF
v_call: TRBV3-1
clone_size: NA
d_call: NA
j_call: TRBJ2-1

cdr3_nt: TGTGCCATCAGAGGGGTTATGACCGAGAATGAGCAGTTCTTC
cdr3_aa: CAIRGVMTENEQFF
v_call: TRBV10-3
clone_size: many
d_call: NA
j_call: TRBJ2-1

cdr3_nt: TGTGCCAGTAGTTCACCCGGACTTCACTACGAGCAGTACTTC
cdr3_aa: CASSSPGLHYEQYF
v_call: TRBV19
clone_size: NA
d_call: NA
j_call: TRBJ2-7

cdr3_nt: TGTGCCAGCACCCCCGGGGGGCGACCCACTGAAGCTTTCTTT
cdr3_aa: CASTPGGRPTEAFF
v_call: TRBV6-6
clone_size: few
d_call: NA
j_call: TRBJ1-1

cdr3_nt: TGTGCCAGCAGAGGGACGCCGAATGAGCAGTTCTTC
cdr3_aa: CASRGTPNEQFF
v_call: TRBV27
clone_size: few
d_call: NA
j_call: TRBJ2-1

cdr3_nt: TGCGCCAACAGCCGGAGCGGGGTCGAGAACAACTATGGCTACACCTTC
cdr3_aa: CANSRSGVENNYGYTF
v_call: TRBV4-1
clone_size: NA
d_call: NA
j_call: TRBJ1-2

cdr3_nt: TGTGCCAGCAGTTTTAGTACTAGCGGGACAGTCACGACCTACGAGCAGTACTTC
cdr3_aa: CASSFSTSGTVTTYEQYF
v_call: TRBV28
clone_size: few
d_call: TRBD2
j_call: TRBJ2-7

cdr3_nt: TGTGCCAGCAGCAAGGCCGGACAGGTCTTCATCCACGAGCAGTACTTC
cdr3_aa: CASSKAGQVFIHEQYF
v_call: TRBV28
clone_size: few
d_call: TRBD1
j_call: TRBJ2-7

cdr3_nt: TGCAGTGCTAGAGATGGGCAGGGGGCGGAAAAGACCCAGTACTTC
cdr3_aa: CSARDGQGAEKTQYF
v_call: TRBV20-1
clone_size: many
d_call: TRBD1
j_call: TRBJ2-5

cdr3_nt: TGTGCTAGCAGCTTAGCGGCAGGGACTTACCAAGAGACCCAGTACTTC
cdr3_aa: CASSLAAGTYQETQYF
v_call: TRBV7-7
clone_size: few
d_call: NA
j_call: TRBJ2-5

cdr3_nt: TGTGCCAGCAGTTTAGCCGGGGTAGCGGGAGTCTCGGAGAATGAGCAGTTCTTC
cdr3_aa: CASSLAGVAGVSENEQFF
v_call: TRBV12-3/TRBV12-4
clone_size: NA
d_call: TRBD2
j_call: TRBJ2-1

cdr3_nt: TGCGCCAGCAGCCCCGGCCAGACGGTCAAGGGGATATATGAGCAGTTCTTC
cdr3_aa: CASSPGQTVKGIYEQFF
v_call: TRBV4-1
clone_size: NA
d_call: NA
j_call: TRBJ2-1

cdr3_nt: TGTGCCATCACGGGACAGGTAAACACTGAAGCTTTCTTT
cdr3_aa: CAITGQVNTEAFF
v_call: TRBV10-3
clone_size: NA
d_call: TRBD1
j_call: TRBJ1-1

cdr3_nt: TGTGCCAGCAGTCCCCTGAGCGGGGTGAGCACAGATACGCAGTATTTT
cdr3_aa: CASSPLSGVSTDTQYF
v_call: TRBV12-3/TRBV12-4
clone_size: NA
d_call: TRBD2
j_call: TRBJ2-3

cdr3_nt: TGTGCCAGCAGTACTCGGGACAGGGGGAGGTTTGCAGATACGCAGTATTTT
cdr3_aa: CASSTRDRGRFADTQYF
v_call: TRBV2
clone_size: few
d_call: TRBD1
j_call: TRBJ2-3

cdr3_nt: TGTGCCAGCAGTCCGGCGACAGGGGCCACAAACTACGAGCAGTACTTC
cdr3_aa: CASSPATGATNYEQYF
v_call: TRBV6-6
clone_size: few
d_call: TRBD1
j_call: TRBJ2-7

cdr3_nt: TGTGCCAGTAGCCTGGACAGTCAAGACAATGAGCAGTTCTTC
cdr3_aa: CASSLDSQDNEQFF
v_call: TRBV19
clone_size: few
d_call: NA
j_call: TRBJ2-1

cdr3_nt: TGCAGTGCCCCGGGACAGAAATACACCTACGAGCAGTACTTC
cdr3_aa: CSAPGQKYTYEQYF
v_call: TRBV20-1
clone_size: many
d_call: TRBD1
j_call: TRBJ2-7

cdr3_nt: TGTGCCATCAGAGGGACAGATGAAGCTTTCTTT
cdr3_aa: CAIRGTDEAFF
v_call: TRBV10-3
clone_size: NA
d_call: TRBD1
j_call: TRBJ1-1

cdr3_nt: TGTGCCAGCAGTCCGTCTCCGAGGGGCAATCAGCCCCAGCATTTT
cdr3_aa: CASSPSPRGNQPQHF
v_call: TRBV27
clone_size: NA
d_call: NA
j_call: TRBJ1-5

cdr3_nt: TGTGCCAGCAGTTTTTTGGGGGAAGACTACGAGCAGTACTTC
cdr3_aa: CASSFLGEDYEQYF
v_call: TRBV28
clone_size: few
d_call: NA
j_call: TRBJ2-7

cdr3_nt: TGTGCCAGCACCCCCTCGGATAGGTTCCGTTTTAGCTATGGCTACACCTTC
cdr3_aa: CASTPSDRFRFSYGYTF
v_call: TRBV28
clone_size: NA
d_call: NA
j_call: TRBJ1-2

cdr3_nt: TGCAGCGGCCTACAGGGGGCCAGCGGCTACACCTTC
cdr3_aa: CSGLQGASGYTF
v_call: TRBV29-1
clone_size: NA
d_call: TRBD1
j_call: TRBJ1-2

cdr3_nt: TGCAGTGCTAGAAAGGCTAGCGGGACCAACGAGCAGTACTTC
cdr3_aa: CSARKASGTNEQYF
v_call: TRBV20-1
clone_size: many
d_call: TRBD2
j_call: TRBJ2-7

cdr3_nt: TGTGCCAGCAGTGCCAGGGTTGCCTACGAGCAGTACTTC
cdr3_aa: CASSARVAYEQYF
v_call: TRBV28
clone_size: few
d_call: NA
j_call: TRBJ2-7